Shown below are 20 T cell receptor beta chains from a single sample sequenced in a study of vaccination and CD4 T cells after COVID-19. Described time point: late sampling 161 to 241 days after vaccination in three convalescent patients. Treatment described: 10-day PBMC culture with coronavirus spike peptide pools or control peptides (ViraFEST assay). Their antigens remain unidentified. CD4+ T cells that had been cultured provided DNA sequenced with the Oncomine TCR Beta short-read assay. TCRdb used MiXCR to reprocess the PCR reads, holding one entry per CDR3 protein. The sample has fewer than 25,000 distinct CDR3 sequences; about a third are singletons. The sample was CD4+ T cells from blood, cultured in vitro, taken about 7 months after SARS-CoV-2 vaccination. All receptors derive from a human donor who had recovered from COVID-19.

V is TRBV7-7 and J is TRBJ2-5; D is unclear. The CDR3 loop spans 13 amino acids. V was pared by 5 bases and J by 7 bases, with 14 bases between. Germline V gives CDR1 SSHAT, CDR2 FNYEAQ (reference sequence). The CDR3 spells CASSRDTSPTQYF. CDR3 nucleotide sequence: TGTGCCAGCAGCCGTGACACATCCCCGACCCAGTACTTC.

The table lists this clonotype with a few counts. This chain connects TRBV5-4 to TRBJ1-1; 10 nucleotides align to TRBD1. CDR3 length equals 14 residues. CDR1 is SGHNT, CDR2 YYREEE, per germline (reference sequence). The junction had 6 bases not matched to a gene; V was cut back by 4 bases and J by 6 bases. The DNA of the CDR3 is TGTGCCAGCAGCCCGGGACAGGGGATCCCTGAAGCTTTCTTT. It is translated as CASSPGQGIPEAFF.

This clonotype turned up a few times. CDR3 protein: CASSLEGSGSRDNEQFF. The CDR3 DNA reads TGTGCCAGCAGTTTGGAGGGTAGCGGGAGTCGGGACAATGAGCAGTTCTTC. V usage is TRBV6-5 and J usage is TRBJ2-1, with TRBD2 matching over 9 bases. Germline-derived CDR1 and CDR2 are MNHEY and SVGAGI. The V gene end was trimmed by 4 bases and the J gene end by 5 bases; junction bases not matched to a gene: 12. The CDR3 loop spans 17 amino acids.

V usage is TRBV10-1 and J usage is TRBJ2-3; D call uncertain. Germline CDR1 WNHNN, CDR2 SYGVQD (reference sequence). The V end was cut by 0 bases, the J end by 0 bases, with 28 bases between. This CDR3 comprises 22 residues. The CDR3 protein is CASSESAIPKEVRSPSTDTQYF. CDR3 DNA sequence: TGCGCCAGCAGTGAGTCGGCCATACCAAAGGAAGTCAGGTCGCCTAGCACAGATACGCAGTATTTT.

The gene calls are TRBV5-1 and TRBJ2-7; no clear D gene. V was shortened by 2 bases and J by 3 bases, with 3 bases between the two germline ends. The germline gives CDR1 SGHRS, CDR2 YFSETQ. The CDR3 length is 11 residues. In DNA, the CDR3 is TGCGCCAGCAGCTTTAACTACGAGCAGTACTTC. It translates to CASSFNYEQYF.

The gene calls are TRBV2 and TRBJ2-1; 9 nucleotides align to TRBD1. Germline V gives CDR1 SNHLY, CDR2 FYNNEI. With V trimmed by 5 bases and J by 2 bases, 4 bases remained unmatched. There are 15 residues in the CDR3. The CDR3 loop reads CASSRDRDTYNEQFF. The CDR3 nucleotides are TGTGCCAGCAGTCGGGACAGGGACACCTACAATGAGCAGTTCTTC.

The sample holds a few counts of this clonotype. The chain recombines TRBV19 with TRBJ1-2; D is undetermined. Deletions cut 3 bases from V and 4 bases from J, with 9 bases between. The CDR3 totals 13 residues. CDR1 LNHDA and CDR2 SQIVND come from the germline V gene (reference sequence). CDR3 DNA: TGTGCCAGTAGTATGGTCCCGGGCTATGGCTACACCTTC. It yields the protein CASSMVPGYGYTF.

This clonotype was seen a few times. The chain is built from TRBV7-3 and TRBJ2-2; D is ambiguous. This CDR3 spans 14 amino acids. The ends were cut back, 0 bases at V and 7 bases at J, with 9 bases in the middle. CDR1 and CDR2 (germline): SGHTA, FQGTGA. The CDR3 here is CASSLTPGVGELFF. The DNA for the CDR3 is TGTGCCAGCAGCTTAACGCCTGGGGTCGGGGAGCTGTTTTTT.

The rearrangement joins TRBV7-2 to TRBJ2-7; TRBD2 agrees at 9 bases. Trimming took 6 bases from V and 5 from J; bases not matched to a gene: 14. The germline gives CDR1 SGHTA, CDR2 FQGNSA. The CDR3 length is 16 residues. The CDR3 DNA reads as TGTGCCAGCAGTATCCCCTATAGCGGGAGTCCCAACGAGCAGTACTTC. This encodes CASSIPYSGSPNEQYF.

This clonotype was recorded a few times. The rearrangement uses TRBV28 and TRBJ1-2, with D uncertain. This CDR3 has 15 amino acids. Trimming pared 5 bases from V and 0 bases from J, leaving 13 bases between. Looked up from germline, CDR1 is MDHEN and CDR2 is SYDVKM. CDR3 DNA: TGTGCCAGCAGTCCTCCCCCGGGAGCTAACTATGGCTACACCTTC. It encodes CASSPPPGANYGYTF.

The V gene is TRBV6-2 or TRBV6-3, the J gene TRBJ1-5; D is unclear. The CDR3 runs to 15 residues. Germline CDR1 MNHEY, CDR2 SVGEGT. Trimming shortened V by 5 bases and J by 0 bases, and 11 bases separated the two germline ends. The CDR3 DNA sequence: TGTGCCAGCAGTGACTACGGGCATAGCAATCAGCCCCAGCATTTT. This codes for CASSDYGHSNQPQHF.

This clonotype was observed a few times. The genes are TRBV19 and TRBJ1-6; 8 bases match TRBD1. The CDR3 is 19 amino acids. V was clipped by 4 bases and J by 5 bases; unmatched bases: 16. Germline CDR1 and CDR2: LNHDA and SQIVND (reference sequence). The CDR3 DNA is TGTGCCAGTAGTAGGGGTCCCTTCCAGGGGGCGTCCAATAATTCACCCCTCCACTTT. This sequence encodes CASSRGPFQGASNNSPLHF. The whole variable domain, filled in from reference TRBV19 and TRBJ1-6, reads DGGITQSPKYLFRKEGQNVTLSCEQNLNHDAMYWYRQDPGQGLRLIYYSQIVNDFQKGDIAEGYSVSREKKESFPLTVTSAQKNPTAFYLCASSRGPFQGASNNSPLHFGNGTRLTVT.

V is TRBV20-1 and J is TRBJ2-3, with D possibly TRBD2 on 5 matching bases. The CDR3 contains 14 residues. With 0 bases removed from V and 5 bases from J, the gap between germline ends came to 12 bases. CDR1 DFQATT and CDR2 SNEGSKA come from the germline V gene (reference sequence). CDR3 in DNA: TGCAGTGCTAGAGATGGGGAGTGGGTAGATACGCAGTATTTT. It is translated as CSARDGEWVDTQYF.

Only a few counts were recorded for this clonotype. V is TRBV15 and J is TRBJ2-3; the D is unclear. The CDR3 is made up of 15 amino acids. V was cut by 5 bases and J by 0 bases, with 12 bases left in between. Germline CDR1 and CDR2: LNHNV and YYDKDF (reference sequence). CDR3 residues: CATSSGGWSTDTQYF. The CDR3, as DNA: TGTGCCACCAGCTCAGGCGGTTGGAGCACAGATACGCAGTATTTT.

CDR3: CATSRDSGGYGYTF. CDR3 nucleotide sequence: TGTGCCACCAGCAGAGATTCGGGGGGGTATGGCTACACCTTC. The chain recombines TRBV15 with TRBJ1-2; perhaps TRBD1 as D (5 bases). V shed 0 bases and J shed 5 bases, with 10 bases lying between them. Germline V gene data show CDR1 as LNHNV and CDR2 as YYDKDF (reference sequence). This CDR3 comprises 14 residues.

In its sample, this clonotype was seen a few times. V gene TRBV7-9 combines with J gene TRBJ2-5; 9 bases align to TRBD2. The CDR3 contains 15 residues. Per germline, CDR1 SEHNR and CDR2 FQNEAQ (reference sequence). The J segment lost 5 bases and the V segment lost 5 bases, leaving 9 bases of the junction unmatched. DNA for the CDR3: TGTGCCAGCAGCGACCGACTAGCGGAGGGGGAGACCCAGTACTTC. This encodes CASSDRLAEGETQYF. The full variable domain, with the rest looked up from reference TRBV7-9 and TRBJ2-5, is DTGVSQNPRHKITKRGQNVTFRCDPISEHNRLYWYRQTLGQGPEFLTYFQNEAQLEKSRLLSDRFSAERPKGSFSTLEIQRTEQGDSAMYLCASSDRLAEGETQYFGPGTRLLVL.

The J gene is TRBJ2-3, the V gene TRBV10-3; D may be TRBD1 or TRBD2 (6 bases each). Trimming took 9 bases from V and 3 from J, leaving 10 bases between them. Germline-derived CDR1 and CDR2 are ENHRY and SYGVKD. The CDR3 runs to 12 residues. The CDR3: CAIRGGTDTQYF. The CDR3 nucleotides are TGTGCCATTCGAGGGGGGACAGATACGCAGTATTTT.

This chain uses TRBV28 with TRBJ2-5; the match to TRBD1 covers 7 bases. The V segment lost 5 bases and the J segment 1 base; nucleotides outside the gene matches: 4. Germline lookup yields CDR1 MDHEN and CDR2 SYDVKM. The length of the CDR3 is 14 residues. The CDR3 spells CASSEDRTQETQYF. In DNA form, the CDR3 reads TGTGCCAGCAGTGAGGACAGGACCCAAGAGACCCAGTACTTC. The full variable domain, rest sourced from reference TRBV28 and TRBJ2-5, is DVKVTQSSRYLVKRTGEKVFLECVQDMDHENMFWYRQDPGLGLRLIYFSYDVKMKEKGDIPEGYSVSREKKERFSLILESASTNQTSMYLCASSEDRTQETQYFGPGTRLLVL.

The rearrangement uses TRBV20-1 and TRBJ2-2, with TRBD2 identical over 10 bases. Per germline, CDR1 DFQATT and CDR2 SNEGSKA (reference sequence). V was clipped by 2 bases and J by 4 bases; unmatched bases: 4. This CDR3 has 15 residues. The CDR3 region is CSARPSGRATGELFF. The CDR3 bases are TGCAGTGCTAGACCGAGCGGGAGGGCCACCGGGGAGCTGTTTTTT.

This chain links TRBV5-5 with TRBJ2-7; no definite D call. From germline, CDR1 is SGHKS and CDR2 YYEKEE (reference sequence). The V and J ends lost 4 bases and 5 bases respectively, with 10 bases between them. CDR3 length: 12 amino acids. The CDR3 nucleotides read TGTGCCAGCAGCACCACAGCCGACGAGCAGTACTTC. It is translated as CASSTTADEQYF.